This TCR beta chain originates from a study of monozygotic twins with inflammatory bowel disease. Study-level results: Sharing of clonotypes with others was lower in IBD patients than in healthy twins, and this was especially so with disease activity.

This CDR3 spans 16 amino acids. Germline values: CDR1 SNHLY, CDR2 FYNNEI. Eight separate reactions per sample served to make cDNA. UMIs with a 6-nucleotide sample barcode were added by template switching. Researchers put TCRalpha and TCRbeta cDNA through two nested PCRs lasting roughly 16 and 10 cycles. For each CDR3 protein, TCRdb gives one entry from its re-call of the 5' RACE reads, without DNA. With roughly 330,000 distinct CDR3 sequences in the sample, the ten largest clones hold approximately 2%. Turning to this clonotype: Its antigen remains unidentified.

The specimen was blood. J is TRBJ2-4 and V is TRBV2; absent DNA, TCRdb's TRBD1 call cannot be checked. The clonotype was recovered from a human donor with ulcerative colitis or Crohn's disease, or a healthy co-twin of an affected twin (not recorded which). The CDR3 loop reads CASRPQGAVAKNIQYF. The whole variable domain, filled in from reference TRBV2 and TRBJ2-4, reads EPEVTQTPSHQVTQMGQEVILRCVPISNHLYFYWYRQILGQKVEFLVSFYNNEISEKSEIFDDQFSVERPDGSNFTLKIRSTKLEDSAMYFCASRPQGAVAKNIQYFGAGTRLSVL.